This paragraph reports one T cell receptor (beta chain). The data originate from a study of glioma-infiltrating T cells after dendritic cell vaccination. Method: immunoSEQ multiplex PCR; TCRdb's copy keeps in-frame clones and lacks some. The data hold tens of thousands of clones, with about 80% observed a single time. The sequencing here drew on blood, taken before dendritic cell vaccination. This clonotype was obtained from a human donor with glioblastoma.

CDR3 loop: CASSQYRGTDTQYF. As DNA, the CDR3 is TGTGCCAGCAGCCAGTACAGGGGGACGGATACGCAGTATTTT. The V gene is TRBV14, the J gene TRBJ2-3; the match to TRBD1 covers 8 bases. J lost 6 bases, V lost 3 bases, and 5 bases had no gene match. Germline V gene sequence: CDR1 SGHDN, CDR2 FVKESK. The CDR3 runs 14 residues.